This T cell receptor beta chain originates from a study of Ad26.COV2.S vaccination and SARS-CoV-2 variants. About the research overall: Within the COV1001 Ad26.COV2.S trial arm, the donor was enrolled. Intramuscular Ad26.COV2.S at 5x10^10 or 1x10^11 viral particles.

This clone was detected only a few times. Measured with immunoSEQ multiplex PCR; TCRdb has only the in-frame clones, and not every one. The sample has some 480,000 clones, around nine tenths seen once. The treatment here: around 19 received Ad26.COV2.S at low or high dose, single or two shots; 5 received placebo; per-sample allocation not given. Sampling occurred on day 63 after the first vaccine or placebo injection. At a Boston site, the person donating was an adult of 18-55 years. Germline V CDR1 and CDR2: SGDLS, YYNGEE. V was cut by 0 bases and J by 2 bases, with 15 bases left in between. The CDR3 is made up of 16 amino acids.

Specimen: peripheral blood, collected in a trial of Ad26.COV2.S vaccine versus placebo. V gene TRBV9 combines with J gene TRBJ2-7, with D perhaps matching TRBD1 (6 bases). The TCR comes from a person aged 18-60 years who received the Ad26.COV2.S COVID-19 vaccine or a placebo. In nucleotides, the CDR3 is TGTGCCAGCAGCGTAGCTGGGCAGGGGCCTCCCTACGAGCAGTACTTC. Residues: CASSVAGQGPPYEQYF.